A single sample is the source of the 17 T cell receptor beta chains below, sequenced in a study of T cells in Graves' hyperthyroidism and ophthalmopathy. TCR beta CDR3 regions were amplified from RNA. Researchers ran a first-round RT-PCR on the TCR CDR3 using the HTBI primer set. TCRdb redid the calling of the multiplex PCR reads with MiXCR, one entry per CDR3 protein. The sample has about 210,000 distinct CDR3 sequences, 17% seen once. Sequencing was done on a sample of blood. These receptors all come from a man aged 50-60 years with Graves' hyperthyroidism.

In its sample, this clonotype was seen many times. The CDR3 nucleotides read TGTGCCAGCAGTGTGGACCGACGGGGTGAAAAACTGTTTTTT. It encodes CASSVDRRGEKLFF. The chain links TRBV2 to TRBJ1-4; D uncertain. The CDR3 contains 14 residues. CDR1 and CDR2 from the germline V gene are SNHLY and FYNNEI. The V and J ends lost 4 bases and 7 bases respectively, with 13 bases between them. Full variable domain (remainder filled in from reference TRBV2 and TRBJ1-4): EPEVTQTPSHQVTQMGQEVILRCVPISNHLYFYWYRQILGQKVEFLVSFYNNEISEKSEIFDDQFSVERPDGSNFTLKIRSTKLEDSAMYFCASSVDRRGEKLFFGSGTQLSVL.

This clonotype was picked up one time. This may be a read error, as it is one base from a much larger clone. Since the CDR3 does not end with the conserved phenylalanine or tryptophan, this likely comes from a read error. The rearrangement uses TRBV12-3 or TRBV12-4 and TRBJ1-5; a possible D gene is TRBD1 (6 bases). The CDR3 is 14 amino acids. Trimming removed 3 bases from V and 4 bases from J, with 10 bases in between. CDR3 coding DNA: TGTGCCAGCAGTTTTCGTCAGGGGAATCAGCCCCAGCATCTT. Translated, it gives CASSFRQGNQPQHL.

This clonotype has only a few counts. CDR3 in DNA: TGTGCCAGCAATATAAGGGCGGGAGGTGAGAAGACCCAGTACTTC. Residues: CASNIRAGGEKTQYF. The chain recombines TRBV28 with TRBJ2-5; 8 bases map to TRBD2. Germline CDR1 reads MDHEN; CDR2 reads SYDVKM. There are 15 residues in the CDR3. V shed 7 bases, J shed 6 bases, and the junction held 13 bases outside the gene matches. Full variable domain (rest looked up from reference TRBV28 and TRBJ2-5): DVKVTQSSRYLVKRTGEKVFLECVQDMDHENMFWYRQDPGLGLRLIYFSYDVKMKEKGDIPEGYSVSREKKERFSLILESASTNQTSMYLCASNIRAGGEKTQYFGPGTRLLVL.

The J gene is TRBJ2-3, the V gene TRBV4-2, with D possibly called TRBD1 or TRBD2 (5 bases each). The CDR3 has 15 residues. Trimming removed 0 bases from V and 4 bases from J, with 11 bases in between. CDR1 and CDR2 from the germline V gene are LGHNA and YNFKEQ. The CDR3, as DNA: TGTGCCAGCAGCCAAGAAGCTGGGGACCCAGATACGCAGTATTTT. Amino acids: CASSQEAGDPDTQYF.

This clonotype has at least ten counts. The chain employs TRBV2 and TRBJ2-1; no definite D call. Trimming took 7 bases from V and 5 from J, leaving 18 bases between them. CDR3 length: 15 residues. Germline V CDR1 and CDR2: SNHLY, FYNNEI. The CDR3 loop reads CASTGHPPLHNEQFF. The CDR3 bases are TGTGCCAGCACCGGTCACCCTCCTCTCCACAATGAGCAGTTCTTC.

This clonotype was seen a few times. This rearrangement joins TRBV25-1 to TRBJ2-1; tentatively, D is TRBD1 (6 bases). Trimming shortened V by 1 base and J by 4 bases, and 17 bases separated the two germline ends. The CDR3 has 17 amino acids. In germline, CDR1 is MGHDK, CDR2 SYGVNS. This CDR3 reads CASSELEGRGPYNEQFF. The CDR3 coding sequence is TGTGCCAGCAGTGAATTGGAAGGCAGGGGACCGTACAATGAGCAGTTCTTC. The full variable domain, rest sourced from reference TRBV25-1 and TRBJ2-1, is EADIYQTPRYLVIGTGKKITLECSQTMGHDKMYWYQQDPGMELHLIHYSYGVNSTEKGDLSSESTVSRIRTEHFPLTLESARPSHTSQYLCASSELEGRGPYNEQFFGPGTRLTVL.

This clonotype was counted between two and nine times. This rearrangement joins TRBV2 to TRBJ1-5; no definite D call. CDR3 length: 13 amino acids. Trimming stripped 6 bases from V and 6 bases from J, with 12 bases between. Germline assignment: CDR1 SNHLY and CDR2 FYNNEI. CDR3 in DNA: TGTGCCAGCAGATCGAGGTCCGTTCAGCCCCAGCATTTT. Its translation is CASRSRSVQPQHF.

In its sample, this clonotype was seen once. V usage is TRBV29-1 and J usage is TRBJ2-2, with no clear D. The V and J ends lost 5 bases and 1 base respectively, with 5 bases between them. Germline CDR1 reads SQVTM; CDR2 reads ANQGSEA. The CDR3 consists of 12 residues. Written as DNA, the CDR3 is TGCAGCGTTACGGTGAACACCGGGGAGCTGTTTTTT. This sequence encodes CSVTVNTGELFF.

V is TRBV7-2 and J is TRBJ2-2; D remains unclear. Germline values: CDR1 SGHTA, CDR2 FQGNSA. The CDR3 extends over 12 amino acids. Trimming pared 7 bases from V and 4 bases from J, leaving 7 bases between. CDR3 in amino acids: CASIFSTGELFF. The CDR3 DNA reads as TGTGCCAGCATCTTTTCCACCGGGGAGCTGTTTTTT.

Many counts were recorded for this clonotype. The genes are TRBV7-9 and TRBJ2-5, with D tentatively TRBD1 (5 bases). V lost 5 bases and J 5 bases, leaving 18 bases between the germline ends. Germline V gene lookup returns CDR1 SEHNR and CDR2 FQNEAQ (reference sequence). The CDR3 runs 15 residues. The CDR3 is CASSVGHSVLETQYF. In DNA, the CDR3 is TGTGCCAGCAGCGTAGGACACTCGGTTTTGGAGACCCAGTACTTC.

This clonotype showed up many times. In DNA form, the CDR3 reads TGTGCCAGCAGCCCGCCGATGCTAGCGGGAGGGTCAGATACGCAGTATTTT. Amino acid sequence: CASSPPMLAGGSDTQYF. This sequence joins TRBV7-2 and TRBJ2-3, with 12 bases matching TRBD2. V trimming: 5 bases; J trimming: 4 bases; junction bases outside the gene matches: 10. Germline-derived CDR1 and CDR2 are SGHTA and FQGNSA. This CDR3 comprises 17 residues.

This clonotype showed up just a few times. The V and J genes are TRBV28 and TRBJ1-5; D unresolved. The CDR3 covers 16 residues. The V end was cut by 6 bases, the J end by 2 bases, with 17 bases between. The germline CDR1 and CDR2 sequences are MDHEN and SYDVKM. CDR3 residues: CASRNTEWEGNQPQHF. As DNA, the CDR3 is TGTGCCAGCAGGAACACAGAGTGGGAGGGCAATCAGCCCCAGCATTTT.

This clonotype was seen ten or more times. In nucleotides, the CDR3 is TGTGCCTGGAGTGGGCCGGGACTAGCTTCAGATACGCAGTATTTT. This sequence encodes CAWSGPGLASDTQYF. V gene TRBV30 combines with J gene TRBJ2-3, with TRBD2 matching over 9 bases. The junction had 6 bases not matched to a gene; V was cut back by 1 base and J by 4 bases. This CDR3 contains 15 residues. In germline, CDR1 is GTSNPN, CDR2 SVGIG (reference sequence). Supplemented by reference TRBV30 and TRBJ2-3, the full variable domain reads SQTIHQWPATLVQPVGSPLSLECTVEGTSNPNLYWYRQAAGRGLQLLFYSVGIGQISSEVPQNLSASRPQDRQFILSSKKLLLSDSGFYLCAWSGPGLASDTQYFGPGTRLTVL.

The gene calls are TRBV9 and TRBJ1-6; 9 bases line up with TRBD1. The CDR3 is made up of 15 amino acids. Losses at the gene ends were 3 bases for V and 7 bases for J; bases not matched to a gene: 5. Germline loops: CDR1 SGDLS, CDR2 YYNGEE. The CDR3 loop is CASSALGTGNSPLHF. CDR3 DNA: TGTGCCAGCAGCGCTCTCGGGACAGGGAATTCACCCCTCCACTTT.

This clonotype was picked up a small number of times. The V and J genes are TRBV6-2 or TRBV6-3 and TRBJ2-1, with D perhaps matching TRBD2 (5 bases). Trimming pared 2 bases from V and 3 bases from J, leaving 14 bases between. This CDR3 comprises 16 residues. Germline values: CDR1 MNHEY, CDR2 SVGEGT. In DNA, the CDR3 is TGTGCCAGCAGTTACGTGCCCATGGGGAGCTACAATGAGCAGTTCTTC. The encoded protein is CASSYVPMGSYNEQFF.

The rearrangement links TRBV20-1 to TRBJ2-5, with no clear D. The CDR3 covers 12 residues. Germline CDR1 and CDR2: DFQATT and SNEGSKA (reference sequence). The V end lost 1 base, the J end lost 7 bases, and 10 bases lay between the germline ends. Written as DNA, the CDR3 is TGCAGTGCTAGAGGCCAGCGAGCGACCCAGTACTTC. It yields the protein CSARGQRATQYF.

This clonotype was observed many times. The chain joins TRBV28 to TRBJ2-1; no firm D call. Germline V lookup: CDR1 MDHEN, CDR2 SYDVKM. V lost 3 bases and J 0 bases, leaving 6 bases between the germline ends. The CDR3 contains 14 residues. The CDR3 DNA reads as TGTGCCAGCAGTTTCCTTAGCTCCTACAATGAGCAGTTCTTC. This translates into CASSFLSSYNEQFF. Full variable domain (remainder filled in from reference TRBV28 and TRBJ2-1): DVKVTQSSRYLVKRTGEKVFLECVQDMDHENMFWYRQDPGLGLRLIYFSYDVKMKEKGDIPEGYSVSREKKERFSLILESASTNQTSMYLCASSFLSSYNEQFFGPGTRLTVL.